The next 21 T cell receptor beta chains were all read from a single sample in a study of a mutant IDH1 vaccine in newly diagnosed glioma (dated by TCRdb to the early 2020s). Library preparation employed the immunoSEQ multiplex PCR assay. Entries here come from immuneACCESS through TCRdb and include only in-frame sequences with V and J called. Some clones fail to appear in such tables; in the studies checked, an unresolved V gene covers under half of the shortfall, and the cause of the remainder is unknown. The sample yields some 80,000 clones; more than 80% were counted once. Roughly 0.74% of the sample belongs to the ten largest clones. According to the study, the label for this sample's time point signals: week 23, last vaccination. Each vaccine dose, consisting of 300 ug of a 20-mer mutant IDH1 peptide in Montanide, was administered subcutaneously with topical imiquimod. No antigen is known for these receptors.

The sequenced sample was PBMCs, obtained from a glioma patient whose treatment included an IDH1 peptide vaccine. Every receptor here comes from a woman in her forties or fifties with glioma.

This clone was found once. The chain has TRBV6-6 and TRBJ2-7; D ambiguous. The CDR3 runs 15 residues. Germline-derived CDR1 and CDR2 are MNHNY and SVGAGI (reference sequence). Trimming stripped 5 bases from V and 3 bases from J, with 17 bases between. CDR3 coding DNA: TGTGCCAGCAGTGCCGACTTGGTTGGGGTCTACGAGCAGTACTTC. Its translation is CASSADLVGVYEQYF.

In nucleotides, the CDR3 is TGTGCCTGGACTGGGGTATCCAGAGATACGCAGTATTTT. Protein sequence: CAWTGVSRDTQYF. The rearrangement joins TRBV30 to TRBJ2-3; D remains ambiguous. The V gene's germline CDR1 is GTSNPN and CDR2 SVGIG (reference sequence). The CDR3 sequence is 13 residues long. V gave up 4 bases and J gave up 5 bases, with 13 bases separating them.

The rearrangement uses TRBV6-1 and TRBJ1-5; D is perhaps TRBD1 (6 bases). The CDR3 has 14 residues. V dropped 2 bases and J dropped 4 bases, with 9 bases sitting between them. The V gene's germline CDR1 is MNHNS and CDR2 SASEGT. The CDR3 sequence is CASSEYRVNQPQHF. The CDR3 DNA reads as TGTGCCAGCAGTGAATACAGGGTGAATCAGCCCCAGCATTTT.

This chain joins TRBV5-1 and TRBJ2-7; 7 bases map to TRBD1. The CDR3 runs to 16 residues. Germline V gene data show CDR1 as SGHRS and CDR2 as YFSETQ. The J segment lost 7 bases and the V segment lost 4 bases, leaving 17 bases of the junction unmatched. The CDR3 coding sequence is TGCGCCAGCAGCACCGGGGAATGGTCAGGGGGTCAGGAGCAGTACTTC. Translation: CASSTGEWSGGQEQYF.

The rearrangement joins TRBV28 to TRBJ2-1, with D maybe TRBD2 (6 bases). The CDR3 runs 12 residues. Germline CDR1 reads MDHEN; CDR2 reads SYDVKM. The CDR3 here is CAEGLSYNEQFF. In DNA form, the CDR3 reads TGTGCGGAGGGTCTGTCCTACAATGAGCAGTTCTTC.

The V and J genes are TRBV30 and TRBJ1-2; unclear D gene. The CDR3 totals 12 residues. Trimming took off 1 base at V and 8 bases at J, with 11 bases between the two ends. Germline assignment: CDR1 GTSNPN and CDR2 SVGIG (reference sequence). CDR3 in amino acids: CAWSASIGGYTF. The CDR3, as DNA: TGTGCCTGGAGTGCCTCCATCGGGGGCTACACCTTC.

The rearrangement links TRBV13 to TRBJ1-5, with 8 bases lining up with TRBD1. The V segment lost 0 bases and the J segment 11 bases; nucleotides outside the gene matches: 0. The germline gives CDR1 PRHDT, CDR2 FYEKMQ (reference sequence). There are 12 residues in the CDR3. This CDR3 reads CASSLGGQAQHF. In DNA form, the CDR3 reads TGTGCCAGCAGCTTAGGGGGACAGGCCCAGCATTTT.

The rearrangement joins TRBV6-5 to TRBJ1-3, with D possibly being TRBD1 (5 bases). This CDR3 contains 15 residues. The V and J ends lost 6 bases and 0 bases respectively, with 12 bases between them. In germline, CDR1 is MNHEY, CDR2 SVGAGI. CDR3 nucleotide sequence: TGTGCCAGCAGCTCAGGGTGGGGCTCTGGAAACACCATATATTTT. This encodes CASSSGWGSGNTIYF.

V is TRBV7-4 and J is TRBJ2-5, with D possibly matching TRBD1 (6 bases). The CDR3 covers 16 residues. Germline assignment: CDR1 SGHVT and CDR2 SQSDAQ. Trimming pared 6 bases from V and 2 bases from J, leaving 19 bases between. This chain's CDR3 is CASSQNGDKPQETQYF. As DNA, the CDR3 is TGTGCCAGCAGTCAAAACGGGGACAAGCCTCAAGAGACCCAGTACTTC.

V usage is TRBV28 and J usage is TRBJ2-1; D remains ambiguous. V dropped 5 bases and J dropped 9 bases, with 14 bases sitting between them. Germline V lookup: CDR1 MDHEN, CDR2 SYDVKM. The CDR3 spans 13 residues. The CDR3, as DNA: TGTGCCAGCAGTGAAGACAACGTCGGTGAGCAGTTCTTC. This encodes CASSEDNVGEQFF.

The CDR3 nucleotides are TGCAGCGTTGTTTTGACTAACTATGGCTACACCTTC. It translates to CSVVLTNYGYTF. The V and J genes are TRBV29-1 and TRBJ1-2; no clear D. The CDR3 totals 12 residues. The V end lost 4 bases, the J end lost 0 bases, and 6 bases lay between the germline ends. The germline CDR1 and CDR2 sequences are SQVTM and ANQGSEA.

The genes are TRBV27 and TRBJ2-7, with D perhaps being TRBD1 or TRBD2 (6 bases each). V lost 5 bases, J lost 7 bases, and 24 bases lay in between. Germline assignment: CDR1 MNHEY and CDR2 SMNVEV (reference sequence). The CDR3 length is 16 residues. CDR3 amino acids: CASSQGPIGGLKEQYF. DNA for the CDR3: TGTGCCAGCAGTCAAGGGCCCATAGGGGGGTTGAAGGAGCAGTACTTC.

In DNA, the CDR3 is TGTGCCAGCAGTTTACGAGGAACTAATGAAAAACTGTTTTTT. It translates to CASSLRGTNEKLFF. The chain carries TRBV28 and TRBJ1-4; no firm D call. Trimming pared 2 bases from V and 1 base from J, leaving 5 bases between. CDR1 is MDHEN, CDR2 SYDVKM, per germline. The CDR3 spans 14 residues.

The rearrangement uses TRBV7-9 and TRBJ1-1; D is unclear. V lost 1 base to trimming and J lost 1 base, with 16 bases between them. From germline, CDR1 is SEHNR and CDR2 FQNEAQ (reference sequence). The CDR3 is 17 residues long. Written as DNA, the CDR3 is TGTGCCAGCAGCTTAGGGAGGGAGCGCGGGAAGAACACTGAAGCTTTCTTT. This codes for CASSLGRERGKNTEAFF.

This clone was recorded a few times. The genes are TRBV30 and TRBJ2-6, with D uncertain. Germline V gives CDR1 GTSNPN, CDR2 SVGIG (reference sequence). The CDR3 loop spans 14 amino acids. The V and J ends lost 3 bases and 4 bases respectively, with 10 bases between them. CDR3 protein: CAWRQLRGANVLTF. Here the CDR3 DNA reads TGTGCCTGGAGACAGCTTAGAGGGGCCAACGTCCTGACTTTC.

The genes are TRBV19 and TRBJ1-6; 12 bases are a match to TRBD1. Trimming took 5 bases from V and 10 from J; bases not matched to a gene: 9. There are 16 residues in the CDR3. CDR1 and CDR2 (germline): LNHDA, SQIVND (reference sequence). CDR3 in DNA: TGTGCCAGTAGTCCCGCCGGGACAGGGGGCTCCTCACCCCTCCACTTT. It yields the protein CASSPAGTGGSSPLHF.

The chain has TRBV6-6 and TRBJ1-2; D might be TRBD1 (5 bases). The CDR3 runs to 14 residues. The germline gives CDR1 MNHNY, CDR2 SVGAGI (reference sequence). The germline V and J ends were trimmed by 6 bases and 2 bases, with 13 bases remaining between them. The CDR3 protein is CASSSGTLNYGYTF. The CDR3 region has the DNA TGTGCCAGCAGCTCCGGGACGCTGAACTATGGCTACACCTTC.

The CDR3 loop is CATKLAGGPADTQYF. The CDR3 DNA reads TGTGCCACCAAACTAGCGGGAGGGCCGGCAGATACGCAGTATTTT. The chain carries TRBV13 and TRBJ2-3; TRBD2 aligns across 13 bases. The CDR3 totals 15 residues. V dropped 10 bases and J dropped 4; count of bases not matched to a gene: 8. Germline V gene data show CDR1 as PRHDT and CDR2 as FYEKMQ (reference sequence).

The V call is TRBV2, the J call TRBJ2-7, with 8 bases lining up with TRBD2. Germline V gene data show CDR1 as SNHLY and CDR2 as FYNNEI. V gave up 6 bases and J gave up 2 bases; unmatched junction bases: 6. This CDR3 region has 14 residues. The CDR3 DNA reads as TGTGCCAGCAGGATTCCGGGACTAGCCTACGAGCAGTACTTC. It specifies CASRIPGLAYEQYF. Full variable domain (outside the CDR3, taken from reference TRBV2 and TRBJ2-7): EPEVTQTPSHQVTQMGQEVILRCVPISNHLYFYWYRQILGQKVEFLVSFYNNEISEKSEIFDDQFSVERPDGSNFTLKIRSTKLEDSAMYFCASRIPGLAYEQYFGPGTRLTVT.

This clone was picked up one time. CDR3 residues: CASSSEQGSGSPLHF. CDR3 sequence (DNA): TGTGCCAGCAGTTCAGAACAGGGCTCAGGTTCACCCCTCCACTTT. The chain is built from TRBV28 and TRBJ1-6, with D possibly being TRBD1 (6 bases). V dropped 4 bases and J dropped 9 bases, with 16 bases sitting between them. The CDR3 has 15 residues. Germline V lookup: CDR1 MDHEN, CDR2 SYDVKM.

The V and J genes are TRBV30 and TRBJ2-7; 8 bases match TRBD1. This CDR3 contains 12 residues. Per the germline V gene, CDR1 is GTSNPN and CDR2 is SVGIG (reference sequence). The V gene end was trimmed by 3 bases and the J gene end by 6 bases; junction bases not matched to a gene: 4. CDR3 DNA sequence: TGTGCCTGGAGCGTTGACAGGGGCGAGCAGTACTTC. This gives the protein CAWSVDRGEQYF.